The next 9 T cell receptor beta chains were all read from a single sample in a study of cytomegalovirus exposure and HLA in healthy donors. 60 Vbeta and 13 Jbeta primers were used in PCR. Sequencing used immunoSEQ multiplex PCR; TCRdb keeps in-frame clones, though not all of them. This table has about 73,000 clones, over 70% appearing once. Sequencing input: PBMCs. The receptor source for this set is an older man in good health and CMV-seronegative.

V usage is TRBV5-6 and J usage is TRBJ2-1; TRBD1 is a possible D gene (6 bases). The CDR3 has 15 residues. Germline V lookup: CDR1 SGHDT, CDR2 YYEEEE. Trimming pared 4 bases from V and 0 bases from J, leaving 11 bases between. This CDR3 is CASSRDISSYNEQFF. The CDR3 nucleotides are TGTGCCAGCAGCCGGGACATTAGCTCCTACAATGAGCAGTTCTTC. The variable domain in full, with the rest retrieved from reference TRBV5-6 and TRBJ2-1, is DAGVTQSPTHLIKTRGQQVTLRCSPKSGHDTVSWYQQALGQGPQFIFQYYEEEERQRGNFPDRFSGHQFPNYSSELNVNALLLGDSALYLCASSRDISSYNEQFFGPGTRLTVL.

V gene TRBV11-2 combines with J gene TRBJ2-3, with 12 bases that match TRBD2. CDR1 and CDR2 from the germline V gene are SGHAT and FQNNGV. The CDR3 is 18 amino acids. J was trimmed by 2 bases and V by 3 bases; bases with no gene match: 9. This CDR3 is CASSLGATSGGYTDTQYF. The CDR3 bases are TGTGCCAGCAGCTTGGGGGCCACTAGCGGGGGGTACACAGATACGCAGTATTTT.

This clone has a handful of counts. This sequence joins TRBV19 and TRBJ2-1; 9 positions agree with TRBD1. The CDR3 has 14 amino acids. Germline V gives CDR1 LNHDA, CDR2 SQIVND (reference sequence). Trimming removed 5 bases from V and 3 bases from J; junction bases left unmatched: 2. The CDR3 DNA reads TGTGCCAGTAGTGCGACAGGGGGCTACAATGAGCAGTTCTTC. It yields the protein CASSATGGYNEQFF.

The gene calls are TRBV7-9 and TRBJ2-5; TRBD1 is a possible D gene (5 bases). The CDR3 is made up of 13 amino acids. Germline CDR1 and CDR2: SEHNR and FQNEAQ (reference sequence). The V gene lost 4 bases and the J gene lost 3 bases, with 9 bases spanning the gap. CDR3 DNA sequence: TGTGCCAGCAGCTCGCTAGGGGAAGAGACCCAGTACTTC. Translating it yields CASSSLGEETQYF.

J is TRBJ2-2 and V is TRBV9; TRBD1 matches 9 bases. With V trimmed by 4 bases and J by 3 bases, 4 bases remained unmatched. The CDR3 runs 15 residues. Germline-derived CDR1 and CDR2 are SGDLS and YYNGEE. The CDR3 DNA sequence: TGTGCCAGCAGCTGGACAGGGGACCACACCGGGGAGCTGTTTTTT. This encodes CASSWTGDHTGELFF.

V usage is TRBV7-2 and J usage is TRBJ1-1; tentatively, D is TRBD1 (5 bases). Germline V lookup: CDR1 SGHTA, CDR2 FQGNSA. V was pared by 0 bases and J by 3 bases, with 11 bases between. This CDR3 is built from 15 residues. The CDR3 here is CASSLARGGYTEAFF. The DNA of the CDR3 is TGTGCCAGCAGCTTAGCAAGGGGAGGGTACACTGAAGCTTTCTTT.

The J gene is TRBJ2-3, the V gene TRBV19; tentatively, D is TRBD1 (6 bases). V lost 6 bases and J 6 bases, leaving 16 bases between the germline ends. The CDR3 is 14 residues long. Germline V lookup: CDR1 LNHDA, CDR2 SQIVND (reference sequence). The CDR3: CASSPGANSDTQYF. The DNA for the CDR3 is TGTGCCAGTAGCCCAGGGGCCAACTCCGATACGCAGTATTTT.

The sample holds one count of this clone. The chain couples TRBV28 to TRBJ1-1; D is unclear. V was cut by 5 bases and J by 5 bases, with 15 bases left in between. CDR1 and CDR2 (germline): MDHEN, SYDVKM. The CDR3 is made up of 14 amino acids. Here the CDR3 reads CASSPPGDGTEAFF. Here the CDR3 DNA reads TGTGCCAGCAGTCCCCCCGGGGATGGGACTGAAGCTTTCTTT.

This chain connects TRBV19 to TRBJ2-3; 7 bases agree with TRBD1. The length of the CDR3 is 15 residues. The V gene's germline CDR1 is LNHDA and CDR2 SQIVND (reference sequence). Trimming removed 6 bases from V and 0 bases from J; junction bases left unmatched: 6. DNA of the CDR3: TGTGCCAGTAGCCTGGGACAGACTAGCACAGATACGCAGTATTTT. It specifies CASSLGQTSTDTQYF.